These T cell receptor beta chains were read from a single sample in a study of blood T cell repertoires in COVID-19. Some clones are missing from TCRdb's copy, which holds only in-frame ones; the method was immunoSEQ multiplex PCR. The sample holds under 95,000 clones; around 87% are singletons and the top ten take under 6%. Sequencing was done on a sample of peripheral blood. All receptors come from a man aged 35-49 years with acute or convalescent COVID-19. CDR3s include the opening cysteine and the closing phenylalanine or tryptophan. Fields, in order: D gene, V gene, J gene, clone size, CDR3 protein, CDR3 DNA. The D gene is left open where the match is weak. Not all rows give a size; the values are once, few, many and, for expanded clones, a class.

>TRBD1|TRBV2|TRBJ1-1|once
CASSGLGGAGAFF
TGTGCCAGCAGTGGTCTAGGGGGCGCGGGAGCTTTCTTT
>NA|TRBV6-5|TRBJ2-2|NA
CASTREGSNTGELFF
TGTGCCAGCACCCGAGAGGGATCGAACACCGGGGAGCTGTTTTTT
>NA|TRBV29-1|TRBJ2-6|NA
CSVEQGFSGANVLTF
TGCAGCGTTGAACAGGGTTTTTCTGGGGCCAACGTCCTGACTTTC
>NA|TRBV2|TRBJ1-5|NA
CASTSWGGVYSNQPQHF
TGTGCCAGCACCTCATGGGGGGGTGTTTATAGCAATCAGCCCCAGCATTTT
>NA|TRBV7-8|TRBJ2-1|NA
CASSLYSSYNEQFF
TGTGCCAGCAGCTTATATTCCTCCTACAATGAGCAGTTCTTC
>NA|TRBV6-6|TRBJ1-2|once
CASSYPPAGNYGYTF
TGTGCCAGCAGCTACCCCCCAGCAGGGAACTATGGCTACACCTTC
>TRBD1|TRBV7-8|TRBJ2-2|NA
CASSQRDRGRSNTGELFF
TGTGCCAGCAGCCAGAGGGACAGGGGCCGATCGAACACCGGGGAGCTGTTTTTT
>NA|TRBV24-1|TRBJ2-1|NA
CATSESGTSRNNEQFF
TGTGCCACCAGTGAGTCCGGGACATCGAGGAACAATGAGCAGTTCTTC
>TRBD1|TRBV6-6|TRBJ1-2|NA
CAAATGENYGYTF
TGTGCCGCCGCGACAGGGGAGAACTATGGCTACACCTTC
>TRBD1|TRBV15|TRBJ1-6|NA
CATSPPGTATSSYNSPLHF
TGTGCCACCTCTCCGCCCGGGACAGCGACGAGCTCCTATAATTCACCCCTCCACTTT
>NA|TRBV6-1|TRBJ1-2|NA
CASSESATGIYGYTF
TGTGCCAGCAGTGAAAGTGCGACAGGCATCTATGGCTACACCTTC
>NA|TRBV20-1|TRBJ1-3|once
CSARDLNTIYF
TGCAGTGCTAGAGATCTAAACACCATATATTTT
>NA|TRBV2|TRBJ2-7|NA
CASSEGPGGRQYF
TGTGCCAGCAGTGAAGGGCCAGGGGGGCGGCAGTACTTC
>NA|TRBV4-1|TRBJ1-3|NA
CASSQERQASLGNTIYF
TGCGCCAGCAGCCAAGAAAGGCAGGCAAGCCTTGGAAACACCATATATTTT
>NA|TRBV7-7|TRBJ2-2|once
CASRRGTGENTGELFF
TGTGCTAGCAGGCGGGGCACAGGGGAGAACACCGGGGAGCTGTTTTTT
>TRBD1|TRBV19|TRBJ1-4|NA
CASSIGQGREKLFF
TGTGCCAGTAGTATCGGACAGGGGAGGGAAAAACTGTTTTTT
>NA|TRBV30|TRBJ1-1|NA
CACLQGSRTEAFF
TGTGCCTGCCTGCAGGGTTCGAGAACTGAAGCTTTCTTT
>NA|TRBV28|TRBJ1-4|few
CASSLGGATNEKLFF
TGTGCCAGCAGTTTAGGAGGAGCAACTAATGAAAAACTGTTTTTT
>TRBD1|TRBV10-3|TRBJ2-3|NA
CAISRETGVPDTQYF
TGTGCCATCAGCCGGGAGACAGGGGTCCCAGATACGCAGTATTTT
>TRBD1|TRBV19|TRBJ2-7|NA
CASSGGGIGEQYF
TGTGCCAGCTCAGGGGGCGGGATTGGCGAGCAGTACTTC
>NA|TRBV6-5|TRBJ2-1|NA
CASCPASSYNEQFF
TGTGCCAGCTGTCCGGCTAGCTCCTACAATGAGCAGTTCTTC
>NA|TRBV19|TRBJ1-2|NA
CASSIRRGINRTSPGGYTF
TGTGCCAGTAGTATCCGACGGGGGATTAACAGGACAAGCCCAGGGGGCTACACCTTC
>NA|TRBV6-6|TRBJ1-3|NA
CASSRNRDTYSGNTIYF
TGTGCCAGCAGTCGAAACCGGGACACCTACTCTGGAAACACCATATATTTT
>NA|TRBV5-1|TRBJ1-2|NA
CASSFRATGGYTF
TGCGCCAGCAGCTTTCGGGCCACGGGGGGCTACACCTTC
>NA|TRBV11-3|TRBJ1-1|NA
CASSANRDTEAFF
TGTGCCAGCAGCGCAAACAGGGACACTGAAGCTTTCTTT
>TRBD1|TRBV6-5|TRBJ2-7|NA
CASRPGTEHFDEQYF
TGTGCCAGCAGACCCGGGACAGAGCACTTTGACGAGCAGTACTTC
>TRBD1|TRBV9|TRBJ2-5|NA
CASNSPGGPETQYF
TGTGCCAGCAACTCCCCAGGGGGCCCTGAGACCCAGTACTTC
>TRBD2|TRBV19|TRBJ2-7|NA
CASSMAGVPYEQYF
TGTGCCAGTAGTATGGCGGGAGTACCCTACGAGCAGTACTTC
>NA|TRBV5-4|TRBJ2-7|NA
CASSLSGFGEQYF
TGTGCCAGCAGCTTGTCAGGGTTTGGGGAGCAGTACTTC
>NA|TRBV19|TRBJ1-2|NA
CASSIVNSEYGYTF
TGTGCCAGTAGTATAGTGAACAGTGAATATGGCTACACCTTC
>NA|TRBV9|TRBJ1-4|NA
CASSVQEEPNEKLFF
TGTGCCAGCAGCGTACAGGAAGAACCTAATGAAAAACTGTTTTTT
>TRBD1|TRBV25-1|TRBJ2-7|NA
CASSPAPGQGYEQYF
TGTGCCTCCTCCCCTGCCCCGGGACAGGGGTACGAGCAGTACTTC
>NA|TRBV27|TRBJ2-7|NA
CASSLSGNSYEQYF
TGTGCCAGCAGTTTATCCGGGAACTCCTACGAGCAGTACTTC